These 21 T cell receptor beta chains originate from one sample sequenced in a study of cytomegalovirus exposure and HLA in healthy donors. The primer mix had 60 Vbeta and 13 Jbeta primers. The table came from immunoSEQ multiplex PCR; TCRdb's copy has only in-frame clones and leaves some out. Of about 90,000 clones listed, 79% are singletons. Sequenced input: PBMCs. These receptors all come from a young man in good health and CMV-seronegative.

The V call is TRBV5-4, the J call TRBJ2-5, with TRBD2 matching 12 bases. V lost 3 bases, J lost 2 bases, and 5 bases stayed unmatched. This CDR3 is 16 amino acids long. Germline V gives CDR1 SGHNT, CDR2 YYREEE (reference sequence). The CDR3 nucleotides read TGTGCCAGCAGCTCGGGACTAGCGGGTCCTCAAGAGACCCAGTACTTC. Amino acids: CASSSGLAGPQETQYF.

The rearrangement links TRBV6-1 to TRBJ1-5; D unresolved. Germline V gene data show CDR1 as MNHNS and CDR2 as SASEGT. CDR3 size: 13 residues. V lost 7 bases, J lost 0 bases, and 7 bases lay in between. CDR3 in amino acids: CASNGNSNQPQHF. Written as DNA, the CDR3 is TGTGCCAGCAACGGTAATAGCAATCAGCCCCAGCATTTT.

The genes are TRBV2 and TRBJ2-5, with TRBD2 as a possible D gene (6 bases). The last part of the DNA fits TRBJ2-7 better; the J call may be wrong. The CDR3 is made up of 13 amino acids. The germline gives CDR1 SNHLY, CDR2 FYNNEI. CDR3 sequence: CASKPSVAYEQYF. In DNA, the CDR3 is TGTGCCAGCAAGCCTAGCGTCGCCTACGAGCAGTACTTC.

The V and J genes are TRBV25-1 and TRBJ2-1; no clear D gene. CDR3 length: 14 amino acids. The germline V gene has CDR1 MGHDK and CDR2 SYGVNS. Trimming cost V 10 bases and J 2 bases, with 15 bases left between them. The CDR3 is CANTEIETYNEQFF. The CDR3 DNA is TGTGCCAACACAGAAATAGAAACCTACAATGAGCAGTTCTTC.

This clone was recorded only once. The V call is TRBV6-1, the J call TRBJ1-1, with unresolved D. Trimming shortened V by 3 bases and J by 0 bases, and 8 bases separated the two germline ends. CDR1 and CDR2 (germline): MNHNS, SASEGT. CDR3 length: 14 residues. The CDR3 loop is CASSEEVLNTEAFF. The CDR3 region has the DNA TGTGCCAGCAGTGAGGAGGTACTGAACACTGAAGCTTTCTTT.

The chain combines TRBV30 with TRBJ1-2; TRBD1 is a possible D gene (5 bases). The CDR3 covers 12 residues. V was clipped by 5 bases and J by 6 bases, with 13 bases between them. Per germline, CDR1 GTSNPN and CDR2 SVGIG (reference sequence). The DNA for the CDR3 is TGTGCCTGGTCACCGGACATAGATGGCTACACCTTC. Translating gives CAWSPDIDGYTF. Full variable domain (missing parts from reference TRBV30 and TRBJ1-2): SQTIHQWPATLVQPVGSPLSLECTVEGTSNPNLYWYRQAAGRGLQLLFYSVGIGQISSEVPQNLSASRPQDRQFILSSKKLLLSDSGFYLCAWSPDIDGYTFGSGTRLTVV.

The V call is TRBV6-1, the J call TRBJ2-7, with a possible D match to TRBD2 (6 bases). Germline V gene sequence: CDR1 MNHNS, CDR2 SASEGT. The CDR3 length is 13 residues. V shed 1 base and J shed 3 bases, with 7 bases lying between them. CDR3 region: CASSEVGGYEQYF. The CDR3 DNA reads TGTGCCAGCAGTGAAGTGGGGGGCTACGAGCAGTACTTC.

The V call is TRBV5-5, the J call TRBJ2-1, with a weak D call TRBD2 (6 bases). The CDR3 extends over 16 amino acids. Germline CDR1 and CDR2: SGHKS and YYEKEE (reference sequence). V was shortened by 4 bases and J by 0 bases, with 14 bases between the two germline ends. Here the CDR3 reads CASSPGYGSSYNEQFF. In nucleotides, the CDR3 is TGTGCCAGCAGCCCTGGGTACGGGAGCTCCTACAATGAGCAGTTCTTC. Complete variable domain (other parts from reference TRBV5-5 and TRBJ2-1): DAGVTQSPTHLIKTRGQQVTLRCSPISGHKSVSWYQQVLGQGPQFIFQYYEKEERGRGNFPDRFSARQFPNYSSELNVNALLLGDSALYLCASSPGYGSSYNEQFFGPGTRLTVL.

This chain joins TRBV11-2 and TRBJ1-4, with 7 bases matching TRBD1. V gave up 6 bases and J gave up 4 bases; unmatched junction bases: 2. The CDR3 covers 13 residues. The germline CDR1 and CDR2 sequences are SGHAT and FQNNGV. The CDR3 reads CASSDRVNEKLFF. CDR3 DNA sequence: TGTGCCAGCAGTGACAGGGTTAATGAAAAACTGTTTTTT.

The CDR3 coding sequence is TGTGCCAGCAGTCCGCCCTCCGGGAAGGGCACTGAAGCTTTCTTT. This sequence encodes CASSPPSGKGTEAFF. V is TRBV28 and J is TRBJ1-1, with no clear D. CDR1 MDHEN and CDR2 SYDVKM come from the germline V gene. The V end lost 5 bases, the J end lost 4 bases, and 17 bases lay between the germline ends. CDR3 size: 15 residues.

Comment on this clone: A junction end diverges from the germline sequence, so it may reflect a read error. V and J are TRBV6-1 and TRBJ2-7; TRBD1 aligns across 8 bases. The CDR3 has 11 amino acids. Germline values: CDR1 MNHNS, CDR2 SASEGT. The CDR3 bases are TGTGCCAGCAGTGAATCCAGGACAGGGTTCTTC. It is translated as CASSESRTGFF.

In this sample, this clone turned up a few times. The chain is built from TRBV6-6 and TRBJ2-3, with TRBD2 matching 8 bases. J gave up 4 bases and V 8 bases, and 2 bases lay outside the gene matches. This CDR3 is built from 12 residues. CDR1 and CDR2 from the germline V gene are MNHNY and SVGAGI (reference sequence). CDR3 nucleotide sequence: TGTGCCAGCGGCGGGGGGTCAGATACGCAGTATTTT. Amino acid sequence: CASGGGSDTQYF.

The V and J genes are TRBV5-4 and TRBJ1-4, with 7 bases matching TRBD1. Trimming removed 3 bases from V and 4 bases from J; junction bases left unmatched: 0. CDR1 is SGHNT, CDR2 YYREEE, per germline (reference sequence). The CDR3 totals 13 residues. CDR3 nucleotide sequence: TGTGCCAGCAGCTACAGGGGTAATGAAAAACTGTTTTTT. Its translation: CASSYRGNEKLFF.

The V gene is TRBV6-5, the J gene TRBJ2-7; 11 nucleotides line up with TRBD2. The CDR3 is 14 residues long. CDR1 is MNHEY and CDR2 is SVGAGI in the germline V gene. The V and J ends lost 6 bases and 3 bases, in that order; junction bases with no gene match: 4. The CDR3 region has the DNA TGTGCCAGCAGCAGGACTAGCGGGTTCTACGAGCAGTACTTC. Translated, it gives CASSRTSGFYEQYF.

This clone was found a few times. V is TRBV27 and J is TRBJ2-7, with TRBD2 identical over 10 bases. The CDR3 runs 13 residues. V shed 6 bases, J shed 6 bases, and the junction held 5 bases outside the gene matches. Germline-derived CDR1 and CDR2 are MNHEY and SMNVEV (reference sequence). CDR3 sequence reads: CASRKRGGSEQYF. CDR3 nucleotide sequence: TGTGCCAGCAGAAAGCGGGGGGGAAGCGAGCAGTACTTC.

The chain is built from TRBV19 and TRBJ1-1; D remains unclear. V lost 0 bases, J lost 6 bases, and 5 bases lay in between. The CDR3 is 12 amino acids. Germline lookup yields CDR1 LNHDA and CDR2 SQIVND (reference sequence). For the CDR3, the DNA is TGTGCCAGTAGTATAGAGAGGTCTGAAGCTTTCTTT. This sequence encodes CASSIERSEAFF.

This sequence joins TRBV7-9 and TRBJ2-7; 9 bases map to TRBD1. Germline CDR1 and CDR2: SEHNR and FQNEAQ (reference sequence). This CDR3 region has 13 residues. Trimming at V came to 2 bases and at J to 6 bases, leaving 2 bases not matched to a gene. CDR3 protein: CASSLRTGVEQYF. The CDR3 nucleotides are TGTGCCAGCAGCTTAAGGACAGGGGTCGAGCAGTACTTC.

The chain recombines TRBV6-6 with TRBJ1-1; D perhaps matches TRBD1 (5 bases). The CDR3 sequence is 14 residues long. CDR1 is MNHNY and CDR2 is SVGAGI in the germline V gene (reference sequence). The V and J ends lost 4 bases and 4 bases respectively, with 13 bases between them. DNA of the CDR3: TGTGCCAGCAGTTCTAGGGGTGAAGGCACTGAAGCTTTCTTT. It translates to CASSSRGEGTEAFF.

The chain has TRBV4-3 and TRBJ1-4; a possible D gene is TRBD1 (6 bases). The CDR3 contains 15 residues. Trimming took off 0 bases at V and 5 bases at J, with 10 bases between the two ends. Germline V CDR1 and CDR2: LGHNA, YSLEER. The CDR3 spells CASSQDRDINEKLFF. For the CDR3, the DNA is TGCGCCAGCAGCCAAGATCGGGACATAAATGAAAAACTGTTTTTT.

The chain recombines TRBV27 with TRBJ2-7; 9 bases are a match to TRBD1. V lost 4 bases and J lost 3; bases outside the gene matches: 7. Germline-derived CDR1 and CDR2 are MNHEY and SMNVEV (reference sequence). The CDR3 covers 15 residues. CDR3 residues: CASSSWGQGNYEQYF. In DNA form, the CDR3 reads TGTGCCAGCAGTTCATGGGGACAGGGAAACTACGAGCAGTACTTC.

The chain carries TRBV10-3 and TRBJ2-5, with TRBD2 matching 15 bases. The V and J ends lost 9 bases and 4 bases, in that order; junction bases with no gene match: 3. The CDR3 length is 14 residues. CDR1 and CDR2 (germline): ENHRY, SYGVKD. CDR3 region: CAIGLAGGRETQYF. The DNA for the CDR3 is TGTGCCATTGGACTAGCGGGGGGGCGAGAGACCCAGTACTTC.